Included here is one T cell receptor beta chain sequence, with context. Sequencing used immunoSEQ multiplex PCR; TCRdb keeps in-frame clones, though not all of them. The repertoire holds 95,000 to 150,000 clones, with roughly 89% as singletons. These data are taken from a study of cytomegalovirus exposure and HLA in healthy donors. The specimen sequenced was PBMCs. The source of this sequence is a woman aged 18-30 years in good health and CMV-seronegative.

The CDR3 sequence: CASSGGDRDNEQFF. CDR3 DNA sequence: TGTGCCAGCAGTGGGGGAGACAGGGACAATGAGCAGTTCTTC. V gene TRBV6-1 combines with J gene TRBJ2-1; 7 bases match TRBD1. Unmatched junction bases numbered 5, after V lost 4 bases and J lost 5 bases. The CDR3 is made up of 14 amino acids. In germline, CDR1 is MNHNS, CDR2 SASEGT.